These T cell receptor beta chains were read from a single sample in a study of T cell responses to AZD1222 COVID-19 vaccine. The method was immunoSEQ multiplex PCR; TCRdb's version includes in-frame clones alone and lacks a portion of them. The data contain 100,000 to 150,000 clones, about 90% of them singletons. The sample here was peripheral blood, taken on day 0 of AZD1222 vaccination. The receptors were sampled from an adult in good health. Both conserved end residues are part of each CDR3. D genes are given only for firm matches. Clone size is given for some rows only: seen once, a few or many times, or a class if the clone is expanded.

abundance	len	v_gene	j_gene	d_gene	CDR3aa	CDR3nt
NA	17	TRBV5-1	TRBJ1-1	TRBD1	CASSPRTGMPMNTEAFF	TGCGCCAGCAGCCCAAGGACAGGGATGCCCATGAACACTGAAGCTTTCTTT
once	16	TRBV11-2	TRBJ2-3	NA	CASTRQRITGTDTQYF	TGTGCCAGCACACGCCAGAGGATTACCGGGACAGATACGCAGTATTTT
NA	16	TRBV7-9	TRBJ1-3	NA	CASSLPPGAPGNTIYF	TGTGCCAGCAGCTTACCCCCGGGGGCCCCTGGAAACACCATATATTTT
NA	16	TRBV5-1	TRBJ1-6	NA	CASSTRPDHYNSPLHF	TGCGCCAGCAGCACACGGCCGGACCATTATAATTCACCCCTCCACTTT
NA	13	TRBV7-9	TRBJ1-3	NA	CASSHAVGNTIYF	TGTGCCAGCAGCCACGCGGTGGGAAACACCATATATTTT
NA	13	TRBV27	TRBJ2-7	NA	CARFRGNPYEQYF	TGTGCCAGGTTTAGGGGAAACCCCTACGAGCAGTACTTC
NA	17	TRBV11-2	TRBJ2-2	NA	CASTLLVQIQATGELFF	TGTGCCAGCACCCTTCTTGTCCAAATCCAGGCCACCGGGGAGCTGTTTTTT
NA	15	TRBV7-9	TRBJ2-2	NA	CASSAGQTHTGELFF	TGTGCCAGCAGCGCAGGACAGACGCACACCGGGGAGCTGTTTTTT
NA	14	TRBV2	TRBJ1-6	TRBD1	CASSRGQGDSPLHF	TGTGCCAGCAGTAGGGGACAGGGCGATTCACCCCTCCACTTT
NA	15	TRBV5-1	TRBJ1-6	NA	CASSLGASYSSPLHF	TGCGCCAGCAGCCTCGGGGCTTCATACTCTTCACCCCTCCACTTT
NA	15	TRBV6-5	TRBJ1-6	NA	CASSPLEGSKVPLHF	TGTGCCAGCAGTCCTCTAGAGGGTTCTAAAGTTCCCCTCCACTTT
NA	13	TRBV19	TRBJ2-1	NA	CASSYISGNEQFF	TGTGCCAGTAGTTATATAAGCGGGAATGAGCAGTTCTTC
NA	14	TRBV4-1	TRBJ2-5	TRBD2	CASSPSGIQETQYF	TGCGCCAGCAGCCCTAGCGGGATCCAAGAGACCCAGTACTTC
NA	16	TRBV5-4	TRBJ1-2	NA	CASSLGLGWGQYGYTF	TGTGCCAGCAGCTTGGGATTAGGGTGGGGGCAATATGGCTACACCTTC
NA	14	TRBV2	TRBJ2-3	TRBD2	CASSPSSGLGTQYF	TGTGCCAGCAGTCCCAGTTCCGGACTAGGTACGCAGTATTTT
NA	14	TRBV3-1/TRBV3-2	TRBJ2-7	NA	CASSQRTDGNEQYF	TGTGCCAGCAGCCAGAGGACAGATGGAAACGAGCAGTACTTC
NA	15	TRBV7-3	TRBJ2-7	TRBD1	CASSITGGLIYEQYF	TGTGCCAGCAGCATCACAGGGGGCTTAATCTACGAGCAGTACTTC
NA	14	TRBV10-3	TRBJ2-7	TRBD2	CAISALAETYEQYF	TGTGCCATCAGCGCGCTAGCGGAGACCTACGAGCAGTACTTC
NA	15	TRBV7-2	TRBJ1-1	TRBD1	CASSPGRTGITEAFF	TGTGCCAGCAGCCCTGGGAGGACAGGGATTACTGAAGCTTTCTTT
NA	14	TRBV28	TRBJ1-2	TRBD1	CASSLMGQIYGYTF	TGTGCCAGCAGTTTAATGGGACAGATCTATGGCTACACCTTC
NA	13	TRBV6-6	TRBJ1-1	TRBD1	CASSSIQGAEAFF	TGTGCCAGCAGTTCGATACAGGGGGCTGAAGCTTTCTTT
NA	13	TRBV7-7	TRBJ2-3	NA	CASSLSGADTQYF	TGTGCTAGCAGCTTATCAGGGGCGGATACGCAGTATTTT
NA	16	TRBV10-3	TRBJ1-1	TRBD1	CAISPSTGGLFGEAFF	TGTGCCATCAGCCCCTCGACAGGGGGCCTTTTCGGTGAAGCTTTCTTT
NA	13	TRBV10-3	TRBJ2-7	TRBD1	CAISDGQGANQYF	TGTGCCATCAGTGATGGACAGGGGGCAAATCAGTACTTC
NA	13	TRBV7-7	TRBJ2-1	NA	CASSLATSNEQFF	TGTGCCAGCAGCTTAGCGACTAGTAATGAGCAGTTCTTC
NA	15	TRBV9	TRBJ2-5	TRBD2	CASNGLAGVEETQYF	TGTGCCAGCAACGGACTAGCGGGAGTTGAAGAGACCCAGTACTTC
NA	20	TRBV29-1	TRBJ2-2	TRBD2	CSVGWVGAASGRYPTGELFF	TGCAGCGTTGGTTGGGTAGGAGCGGCTAGCGGGAGGTACCCCACCGGGGAGCTGTTTTTT
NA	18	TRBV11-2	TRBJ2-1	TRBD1	CASSPHRGTGINYNEQFF	TGTGCCAGCAGCCCCCACCGGGGGACAGGGATTAACTACAATGAGCAGTTCTTC
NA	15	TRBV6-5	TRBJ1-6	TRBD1	CASSSSGTGESPLHF	TGTGCCAGCAGTTCTTCCGGGACAGGGGAGTCACCCCTCCACTTT
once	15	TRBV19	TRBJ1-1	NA	CASSMIGEAYTEAFF	TGTGCCAGTAGTATGATTGGGGAGGCGTACACTGAAGCTTTCTTT
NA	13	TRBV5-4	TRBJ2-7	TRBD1	CASSSDRGSEQYF	TGTGCCAGCAGCTCGGACAGGGGAAGCGAGCAGTACTTC
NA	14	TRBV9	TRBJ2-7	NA	CASSPMDGAYEQYF	TGTGCCAGCAGCCCAATGGACGGAGCCTACGAGCAGTACTTC
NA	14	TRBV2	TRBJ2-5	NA	CASSFAGLGETQYF	TGTGCCAGCAGTTTTGCGGGACTGGGAGAGACCCAGTACTTC
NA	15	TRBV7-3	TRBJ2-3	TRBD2	CASSYKGLALDTQYF	TGTGCCAGCAGCTATAAGGGACTAGCACTAGATACGCAGTATTTT
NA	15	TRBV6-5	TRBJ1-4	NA	CASSAQRATNEKLFF	TGTGCCAGCAGCGCCCAGCGGGCAACTAATGAAAAACTGTTTTTT
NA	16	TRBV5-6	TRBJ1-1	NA	CASSIPGHNAYTEAFF	TGTGCCAGCAGCATACCGGGACATAATGCGTACACTGAAGCTTTCTTT
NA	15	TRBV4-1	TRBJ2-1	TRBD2	CASSLGLAGAGEQFF	TGCGCCAGCAGCTTAGGGCTAGCGGGAGCGGGTGAGCAGTTCTTC
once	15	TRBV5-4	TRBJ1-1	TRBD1	CASSSGQGPNTEAFF	TGTGCCAGCAGCTCCGGACAGGGCCCGAACACTGAAGCTTTCTTT
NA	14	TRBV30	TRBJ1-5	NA	CAWSGGYGHQPQHF	TGTGCCTGGAGTGGTGGATATGGGCATCAGCCCCAGCATTTT
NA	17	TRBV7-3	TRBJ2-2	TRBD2	CASSPRAAGGYTGELFF	TGTGCCAGCAGCCCGAGGGCGGCGGGAGGTTACACCGGGGAGCTGTTTTTT
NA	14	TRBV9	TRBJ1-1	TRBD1	CASSVGTGNTEAFF	TGTGCCAGCAGCGTGGGGACAGGGAACACTGAAGCTTTCTTT
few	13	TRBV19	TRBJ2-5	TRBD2	CASSMGLGETQYF	TGTGCCAGTAGTATGGGACTAGGAGAGACCCAGTACTTC
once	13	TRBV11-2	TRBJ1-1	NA	CASSERGWTEAFF	TGTGCCAGCAGCGAACGGGGGTGGACTGAAGCTTTCTTT
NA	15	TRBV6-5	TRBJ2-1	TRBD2	CASVSSGTSGREQFF	TGTGCCAGCGTCTCCTCCGGGACTAGCGGGAGAGAGCAGTTCTTC
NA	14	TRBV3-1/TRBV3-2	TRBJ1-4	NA	CASSQVVGAEKLFF	TGTGCCAGCAGCCAAGTGGTGGGGGCCGAGAAACTGTTTTTT
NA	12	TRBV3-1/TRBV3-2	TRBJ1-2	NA	CASSQDLRGYTF	TGTGCCAGCAGCCAAGATCTGCGCGGCTACACCTTC
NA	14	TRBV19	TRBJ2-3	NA	CASSRERYTDTQYF	TGTGCCAGTAGTAGAGAGCGGTACACAGATACGCAGTATTTT
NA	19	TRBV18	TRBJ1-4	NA	CASSPSQGRGFGISEKLFF	TGTGCCAGCTCGCCGTCACAGGGAAGGGGATTCGGGATTAGTGAAAAACTGTTTTTT
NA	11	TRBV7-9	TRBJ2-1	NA	CASLRVAGRFF	TGTGCCAGTTTACGGGTAGCCGGGAGGTTCTTC
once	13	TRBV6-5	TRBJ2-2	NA	CASSPSGAGELFF	TGTGCCAGCAGCCCCTCGGGCGCCGGGGAGCTGTTTTTT
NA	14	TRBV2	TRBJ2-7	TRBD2	CASQGLAGVYEQYF	TGTGCCAGCCAGGGACTAGCGGGAGTGTACGAGCAGTACTTC
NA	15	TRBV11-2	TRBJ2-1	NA	CASSSYFGAYNEQFF	TGTGCCAGCAGCTCCTATTTCGGGGCCTACAATGAGCAGTTCTTC
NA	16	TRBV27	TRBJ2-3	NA	CASSCGPPSWEDTQYF	TGTGCCAGCAGTTGTGGACCACCGTCGTGGGAAGATACGCAGTATTTT
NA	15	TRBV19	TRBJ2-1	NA	CASSRRLTSYNEQFF	TGTGCCAGTAGTCGTAGACTAACCTCCTACAATGAGCAGTTCTTC
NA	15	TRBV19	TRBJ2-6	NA	CASSIQNSGANVLTF	TGTGCCAGTAGTATCCAAAACTCTGGGGCCAACGTCCTGACTTTC